Below are 28 T cell receptor beta chains sequenced from a single sample in a study of blood T cell repertoires in COVID-19. The protocol was immunoSEQ multiplex PCR, while the TCRdb copy is restricted to in-frame clones and leaves out a portion. The data contain about 480,000 clones, more than 70% of them singletons. The specimen was peripheral blood. The receptors derive from a woman aged 45 to 65 with COVID-19, enrolled during active disease.

The chain couples TRBV30 to TRBJ2-1; TRBD2 might be the D (6 bases). The germline V gene has CDR1 GTSNPN and CDR2 SVGIG (reference sequence). Trimming shortened V by 5 bases and J by 10 bases, and 18 bases separated the two germline ends. The CDR3 runs to 13 residues. CDR3 nucleotide sequence: TGTGCCTGGGAGGTAATAGGCGGAGGGGAGCAGTTCTTC. Protein: CAWEVIGGGEQFF. The entire variable domain, with the rest obtained from reference TRBV30 and TRBJ2-1, is as follows: SQTIHQWPATLVQPVGSPLSLECTVEGTSNPNLYWYRQAAGRGLQLLFYSVGIGQISSEVPQNLSASRPQDRQFILSSKKLLLSDSGFYLCAWEVIGGGEQFFGPGTRLTVL.

A single count supports this clone. The V and J genes are TRBV5-4 and TRBJ1-2; D remains ambiguous. The CDR3 length is 13 residues. V lost 5 bases, J lost 1 base, and 9 bases lay in between. Germline V gives CDR1 SGHNT, CDR2 YYREEE (reference sequence). The CDR3 DNA sequence: TGTGCCAGCAGTTCCGGGATTAACTATGGCTACACCTTC. The encoded protein is CASSSGINYGYTF. The full variable domain, completed using reference TRBV5-4 and TRBJ1-2, is ETGVTQSPTHLIKTRGQQVTLRCSSQSGHNTVSWYQQALGQGPQFIFQYYREEENGRGNFPPRFSGLQFPNYSSELNVNALELDDSALYLCASSSGINYGYTFGSGTRLTVV.

This chain connects TRBV24-1 to TRBJ1-2; D unresolved. There are 14 residues in the CDR3. Germline V gives CDR1 KGHDR, CDR2 SFDVKD. Trimming pared 4 bases from V and 4 bases from J, leaving 12 bases between. This chain's CDR3 is CATSDKDSFYGYTF. CDR3 nucleotides: TGTGCCACCAGTGACAAGGACTCCTTCTATGGCTACACCTTC.

The rearrangement links TRBV28 to TRBJ2-5; 11 bases align to TRBD2. This CDR3 contains 18 residues. V dropped 5 bases and J dropped 2; count of bases not matched to a gene: 13. CDR1 MDHEN and CDR2 SYDVKM come from the germline V gene. CDR3 sequence (DNA): TGTGCCAGCAGTGAAACCGGGCTACGGACTAGCGGGCAAGAGACCCAGTACTTC. Translated: CASSETGLRTSGQETQYF.

The CDR3 here is CASSLGQAEGNTIYF. The DNA for the CDR3 is TGCGCCAGCAGCCTCGGACAGGCCGAGGGAAACACCATATATTTT. This chain links TRBV5-1 with TRBJ1-3; 7 nucleotides match TRBD1. CDR3 length: 15 amino acids. Germline CDR1 reads SGHRS; CDR2 reads YFSETQ. The V and J ends lost 4 bases and 4 bases, in that order; junction bases with no gene match: 8.

The count of this clone is one. For the CDR3, the DNA is TGCGCCAGCAGCCACCCAGGGGGTAGCAATCAGCCCCAGCATTTT. It encodes CASSHPGGSNQPQHF. This chain links TRBV4-1 with TRBJ1-5, with 7 nucleotides matching TRBD1. From germline, CDR1 is MGHRA and CDR2 YSYEKL. The length of the CDR3 is 15 residues. V shed 3 bases, J shed 0 bases, and the junction held 2 bases outside the gene matches.

This clone appeared a single time. The rearrangement uses TRBV27 and TRBJ2-3; maybe TRBD1 (6 bases). The CDR3 covers 16 residues. Looked up from germline, CDR1 is MNHEY and CDR2 is SMNVEV (reference sequence). Trimming cost V 2 bases and J 5 bases, with 17 bases left between them. CDR3 in amino acids: CASSLGVPGAEDTQYF. The CDR3, as DNA: TGTGCCAGCAGTTTAGGTGTTCCAGGGGCCGAAGATACGCAGTATTTT.

This clone came up a few times. The rearrangement uses TRBV2 and TRBJ1-6, with 7 bases aligning to TRBD1. The trim removed 4 bases at V and 5 bases at J, leaving 8 bases unmatched. Germline V lookup: CDR1 SNHLY, CDR2 FYNNEI. The CDR3 runs 16 residues. The chain's CDR3 is CASSGRQGSNNSPLHF. The CDR3 nucleotides are TGTGCCAGCAGTGGGCGACAGGGATCGAATAATTCACCCCTCCACTTT.

CDR3: CASSLGAMGSNQPQHF. CDR3 nucleotide sequence: TGTGCCAGCAGCTTGGGGGCTATGGGATCGAATCAGCCCCAGCATTTT. The chain uses TRBV13 and TRBJ1-5; D possibly corresponds to TRBD1 (6 bases). The V gene lost 3 bases and the J gene lost 4 bases, with 16 bases spanning the gap. The germline CDR1 and CDR2 sequences are PRHDT and FYEKMQ (reference sequence). This CDR3 region has 16 residues.

This chain connects TRBV6-5 to TRBJ1-2; D gene unclear. The V gene lost 2 bases and the J gene lost 4 bases, with 14 bases spanning the gap. The CDR3 runs to 15 residues. Germline-derived CDR1 and CDR2 are MNHEY and SVGAGI. The CDR3 here is CASSYRPGGVYGYTF. DNA for the CDR3: TGTGCCAGCAGTTACCGACCCGGCGGGGTCTATGGCTACACCTTC.

V usage is TRBV11-2 and J usage is TRBJ2-3; D unresolved. Trimming removed 3 bases at V and 6 bases at J, with 10 bases between. This CDR3 is built from 13 residues. CDR1 is SGHAT, CDR2 FQNNGV, per germline. CDR3 region: CASSFRALDTQYF. CDR3 DNA: TGTGCCAGCAGCTTTCGCGCGTTGGATACGCAGTATTTT.

The rearrangement links TRBV6-1 to TRBJ1-6; D gene uncertain. The germline gives CDR1 MNHNS, CDR2 SASEGT. The CDR3 has 17 amino acids. Trimming stripped 2 bases from V and 0 bases from J, with 11 bases between. The CDR3 nucleotides are TGTGCCAGCAGTGAAAAGCCCCCACTCTCCTATAATTCACCCCTCCACTTT. Its translation: CASSEKPPLSYNSPLHF.

The chain combines TRBV2 with TRBJ1-1; perhaps TRBD1 as D (5 bases). Germline values: CDR1 SNHLY, CDR2 FYNNEI. V lost 7 bases and J 4 bases, leaving 16 bases between the germline ends. This CDR3 is 14 amino acids long. CDR3: CASTEKGRGTEAFF. In nucleotides, the CDR3 is TGTGCCAGCACAGAGAAGGGGAGGGGCACTGAAGCTTTCTTT.

The chain links TRBV7-9 to TRBJ1-2, with no clear D. Germline V gene data show CDR1 as SEHNR and CDR2 as FQNEAQ (reference sequence). Trimming took off 1 base at V and 7 bases at J, with 10 bases between the two ends. This CDR3 comprises 13 residues. The CDR3 DNA reads as TGTGCCAGCAGCTTAGACGGTGGGAGTGGCTACACCTTC. This encodes CASSLDGGSGYTF.

This clone occurred once. The CDR3 spells CATSETGQGRVQAFF. CDR3 bases: TGTGCCACCAGTGAAACGGGACAGGGGAGGGTGCAAGCTTTCTTT. The V gene is TRBV24-1, the J gene TRBJ1-1; 10 bases agree with TRBD1. CDR1 and CDR2 (germline): KGHDR, SFDVKD. J lost 9 bases, V lost 4 bases, and 10 bases had no gene match. There are 15 residues in the CDR3.

This chain links TRBV18 with TRBJ1-1; 10 nucleotides match TRBD1. This CDR3 is built from 15 residues. Germline loops: CDR1 KGHSH, CDR2 LQKENI. Trimming at V came to 1 base and at J to 3 bases, leaving 2 bases not matched to a gene. The DNA of the CDR3 is TGTGCCAGCTCACCACGGGGACAGGGGTACACTGAAGCTTTCTTT. Encoded protein: CASSPRGQGYTEAFF.

This clone was seen a single time. This chain uses TRBV6-5 with TRBJ1-1; no definite D call. V was clipped by 5 bases and J by 5 bases, with 12 bases between them. Germline V gene data show CDR1 as MNHEY and CDR2 as SVGAGI. This CDR3 contains 13 residues. This chain's CDR3 is CASSPRLRTEAFF. The CDR3 DNA sequence: TGTGCCAGCAGTCCCCGACTACGGACTGAAGCTTTCTTT.

The gene calls are TRBV5-4 and TRBJ1-6; D possibly corresponds to TRBD1 (5 bases). Per germline, CDR1 SGHNT and CDR2 YYREEE (reference sequence). V dropped 4 bases and J dropped 14 bases, with 16 bases sitting between them. There are 13 residues in the CDR3. The CDR3, as DNA: TGTGCCAGCAGCCCCCGGGGGACGCAAGCCCTCCACTTT. It translates to CASSPRGTQALHF.

V and J are TRBV7-9 and TRBJ2-6; TRBD2 aligns across 7 bases. Germline assignment: CDR1 SEHNR and CDR2 FQNEAQ (reference sequence). Trimming at V came to 1 base and at J to 0 bases, leaving 9 bases not matched to a gene. This CDR3 contains 19 residues. The CDR3 loop is CASSLVTGGSLSGANVLTF. CDR3 DNA sequence: TGTGCCAGCAGCTTAGTGACGGGGGGATCTCTCTCTGGGGCCAACGTCCTGACTTTC.

J is TRBJ2-7 and V is TRBV6-5; D remains ambiguous. CDR3 length: 11 amino acids. Per the germline V gene, CDR1 is MNHEY and CDR2 is SVGAGI. Trimming removed 8 bases from V and 4 bases from J, with 9 bases in between. In nucleotides, the CDR3 is TGTGCCAGCTCTGAGAGGTACGAGCAGTACTTC. It is translated as CASSERYEQYF.

This chain uses TRBV7-9 with TRBJ1-2; D is perhaps TRBD1 (5 bases). The V end was cut by 2 bases, the J end by 4 bases, with 8 bases between. CDR1 is SEHNR and CDR2 is FQNEAQ in the germline V gene (reference sequence). The CDR3 length is 13 residues. The CDR3 nucleotides read TGTGCCAGCAGCTTATCAGGGCTCTATGGCTACACCTTC. Protein product: CASSLSGLYGYTF. The complete variable domain, with remaining parts taken from reference TRBV7-9 and TRBJ1-2, reads DTGVSQNPRHKITKRGQNVTFRCDPISEHNRLYWYRQTLGQGPEFLTYFQNEAQLEKSRLLSDRFSAERPKGSFSTLEIQRTEQGDSAMYLCASSLSGLYGYTFGSGTRLTVV.

J is TRBJ1-5 and V is TRBV11-2; no clear D. From germline, CDR1 is SGHAT and CDR2 FQNNGV. The CDR3 is 13 amino acids. The germline V and J ends were trimmed by 4 bases and 4 bases, with 8 bases remaining between them. The DNA of the CDR3 is TGTGCCAGCAGCTCTTACACGAATCAGCCCCAGCATTTT. As protein: CASSSYTNQPQHF.

The genes are TRBV2 and TRBJ2-2; 13 nucleotides line up with TRBD2. The CDR3 spans 18 residues. Germline V lookup: CDR1 SNHLY, CDR2 FYNNEI. V shed 3 bases, J shed 4 bases, and the junction held 8 bases outside the gene matches. For the CDR3, the DNA is TGTGCCAGCAGTGACGTACTGACTAGCGGGGGGCTCACCGGGGAGCTGTTTTTT. Its protein is CASSDVLTSGGLTGELFF.

The chain links TRBV27 to TRBJ1-5, with D unresolved. Trimming removed 5 bases from V and 2 bases from J, with 10 bases in between. The CDR3 spans 14 residues. CDR1 is MNHEY, CDR2 SMNVEV, per germline (reference sequence). The CDR3 DNA is TGTGCCAGCAGTCCCGGGTTGCGCAATCAGCCCCAGCATTTT. Protein product: CASSPGLRNQPQHF.

This chain links TRBV27 with TRBJ1-5; TRBD1 agrees at 7 bases. CDR3 length: 14 residues. V lost 5 bases, J lost 10 bases, and 11 bases stayed unmatched. CDR1 is MNHEY, CDR2 SMNVEV, per germline (reference sequence). The CDR3 DNA follows: TGTGCCAGCAGTCTTCGACAGGGAGGAGGACCCCAGCATTTT. Encoded protein: CASSLRQGGGPQHF.

This rearrangement joins TRBV29-1 to TRBJ1-1; D might be TRBD1 (6 bases). The CDR3 covers 12 residues. Germline CDR1 is SQVTM and CDR2 is ANQGSEA. Between the trimmed V and J ends, which lost 2 bases and 9 bases, there was a span of 13 bases. The CDR3 sequence: CSVEYQGQKAFF. For the CDR3, the DNA is TGCAGCGTTGAATACCAAGGACAGAAAGCTTTCTTT.

Concerning this clone: Other DNA sequences in this sample translate to the same CDR3. The chain has TRBV5-1 and TRBJ1-1, with 7 bases matching TRBD1. This CDR3 contains 14 residues. The J segment lost 0 bases and the V segment lost 1 base, leaving 0 bases of the junction unmatched. The germline V gene encodes CDR1 SGHRS and CDR2 YFSETQ. This CDR3 reads CASSLTGVNTEAFF. The CDR3 coding sequence is TGCGCCAGCAGCTTGACAGGGGTGAACACTGAAGCTTTCTTT.

The J gene is TRBJ1-1, the V gene TRBV5-4; tentatively, D is TRBD1 (5 bases). CDR3 length equals 13 residues. Trimming left V 4 bases short and J 2 bases short, with 9 bases between. Per germline, CDR1 SGHNT and CDR2 YYREEE (reference sequence). The CDR3 loop reads CASSQGSNTEAFF. The DNA for the CDR3 is TGTGCCAGCAGCCAGGGCTCTAACACTGAAGCTTTCTTT.